These 21 T cell receptor beta chains were sequenced from one sample in a study of Ad26.COV2.S vaccination and SARS-CoV-2 variants. Documented treatment: around 19 received Ad26.COV2.S at low or high dose, single or two shots; about 5 received placebo; per-sample allocation not given. Following the first vaccine or placebo injection, samples were taken on day 63. The table came from immunoSEQ multiplex PCR; TCRdb's copy has only in-frame clones and leaves some out. Of 400,000 to 450,000 clones in the sample, 90% were seen once. This material consisted of peripheral blood, taken in a trial of Ad26.COV2.S vaccine versus placebo. The receptors derive from a person aged 18-65 years who received the Ad26.COV2.S COVID-19 vaccine or a placebo.

The rearrangement uses TRBV18 and TRBJ1-5; 7 bases agree with TRBD1. Germline assignment: CDR1 KGHSH and CDR2 LQKENI. V was clipped by 1 base and J by 2 bases; unmatched bases: 11. The CDR3 loop spans 18 amino acids. In DNA form, the CDR3 reads TGTGCCAGCTCACCACTCGATTGGGGACAGACGGGCAATCAGCCCCAGCATTTT. As protein: CASSPLDWGQTGNQPQHF.

The chain uses TRBV18 and TRBJ2-7; no firm D call. This CDR3 comprises 13 residues. Trimming cost V 3 bases and J 0 bases, with 6 bases left between them. CDR1 KGHSH and CDR2 LQKENI come from the germline V gene. The DNA for the CDR3 is TGTGCCAGCTCACCCGGCAACTCCTACGAGCAGTACTTC. This codes for CASSPGNSYEQYF.

V and J are TRBV19 and TRBJ2-2; 7 bases are shared with TRBD2. Germline-derived CDR1 and CDR2 are LNHDA and SQIVND (reference sequence). This CDR3 region has 15 residues. Trimming took 3 bases from V and 1 from J; bases not matched to a gene: 2. The CDR3 loop is CASSISSGNTGELFF. The CDR3 DNA sequence: TGTGCCAGTAGTATTTCTAGCGGGAACACCGGGGAGCTGTTTTTT.

As for this clone: Other DNA variants within this sample encode the same CDR3. The V call is TRBV7-9, the J call TRBJ1-1; no firm D call. The germline V gene encodes CDR1 SEHNR and CDR2 FQNEAQ (reference sequence). The ends were cut back, 1 base at V and 2 bases at J, with 5 bases in the middle. The CDR3 covers 13 residues. CDR3 residues: CASSLGSNTEAFF. In nucleotides, the CDR3 is TGTGCCAGCAGCTTAGGGTCTAACACTGAAGCTTTCTTT. The entire variable domain, with the rest obtained from reference TRBV7-9 and TRBJ1-1, is as follows: DTGVSQNPRHKITKRGQNVTFRCDPISEHNRLYWYRQTLGQGPEFLTYFQNEAQLEKSRLLSDRFSAERPKGSFSTLEIQRTEQGDSAMYLCASSLGSNTEAFFGQGTRLTVV.

The chain recombines TRBV28 with TRBJ1-2, with a possible D match to TRBD1 (6 bases). V was pared by 4 bases and J by 5 bases, with 20 bases between. The CDR3 is 16 residues long. Germline CDR1 and CDR2: MDHEN and SYDVKM. The CDR3 here is CASSSLYPQGLYGYTF. The CDR3 nucleotides read TGTGCCAGCAGTTCGTTATATCCACAGGGACTATATGGCTACACCTTC.

The V call is TRBV27, the J call TRBJ2-2, with no clear D. Germline V CDR1 and CDR2: MNHEY, SMNVEV (reference sequence). The CDR3 consists of 16 residues. Deletions cut 5 bases from V and 6 bases from J, with 19 bases between. Here the CDR3 DNA reads TGTGCCAGCAGTCTCCCACCCGGGTCGACCGCCGGGGAGCTGTTTTTT. Its translation is CASSLPPGSTAGELFF.

The chain carries TRBV7-2 and TRBJ2-3; 11 positions agree with TRBD2. Germline CDR1 SGHTA, CDR2 FQGNSA. V was clipped by 1 base and J by 5 bases; unmatched bases: 5. The CDR3 has 16 amino acids. This CDR3 reads CASSLDSGREVDTQYF. The CDR3 DNA follows: TGTGCCAGCAGCTTAGATAGCGGGAGGGAGGTAGATACGCAGTATTTT.

CDR3 coding DNA: TGTGCCGGGGGGCGGGACAACTCCTCCTACAATGAGCAGTTCTTC. Translation: CAGGRDNSSYNEQFF. V is TRBV10-3 and J is TRBJ2-1, with D possibly called TRBD1 or TRBD2 (6 bases each). This CDR3 comprises 15 residues. The germline gives CDR1 ENHRY, CDR2 SYGVKD. Trimming stripped 11 bases from V and 0 bases from J, with 17 bases between.

The chain is built from TRBV7-9 and TRBJ2-2, with D possibly being TRBD2 (6 bases). Germline loops: CDR1 SEHNR, CDR2 FQNEAQ (reference sequence). The CDR3 has 17 amino acids. V lost 2 bases and J lost 2, with 15 bases in between. CDR3 protein: CASSLTRRDSNTGELFF. The DNA for the CDR3 is TGTGCCAGCAGCTTAACCCGTAGGGACTCCAACACCGGGGAGCTGTTTTTT.

The gene calls are TRBV28 and TRBJ2-7, with TRBD1 matching 11 bases. Germline V CDR1 and CDR2: MDHEN, SYDVKM. CDR3 length equals 15 residues. J was trimmed by 3 bases and V by 2 bases; bases with no gene match: 3. The CDR3 reads CASSLPGQGGYEQYF. CDR3 nucleotide sequence: TGTGCCAGCAGTTTACCGGGACAGGGGGGCTACGAGCAGTACTTC.

The rearrangement links TRBV5-1 to TRBJ2-6, with 9 bases matching TRBD1. Germline CDR1 is SGHRS and CDR2 is YFSETQ. V dropped 4 bases and J dropped 0; count of bases not matched to a gene: 5. CDR3 size: 17 residues. CDR3 nucleotide sequence: TGCGCCAGCAGCCCGGGGACAGGGAACTCTGGGGCCAACGTCCTGACTTTC. Translation gives CASSPGTGNSGANVLTF.

This chain connects TRBV6-5 to TRBJ2-7; no definite D call. The V and J ends lost 7 bases and 2 bases respectively, with 18 bases between them. The CDR3 covers 15 residues. Per germline, CDR1 MNHEY and CDR2 SVGAGI. The CDR3 bases are TGTGCCAGCAAAAAGCGCCAAGACATAACCTACGAGCAGTACTTC. It codes for CASKKRQDITYEQYF.

The gene calls are TRBV4-2 and TRBJ2-7; a possible D gene is TRBD2 (5 bases). V gave up 0 bases and J gave up 2 bases, with 8 bases separating them. The CDR3 runs 14 residues. Looked up from germline, CDR1 is LGHNA and CDR2 is YNFKEQ. The CDR3 protein is CASSQEREPYEQYF. CDR3 nucleotide sequence: TGTGCCAGCAGCCAAGAACGGGAACCCTACGAGCAGTACTTC.

The genes are TRBV18 and TRBJ2-7; 8 nucleotides align to TRBD2. Germline assignment: CDR1 KGHSH and CDR2 LQKENI. Trimming cost V 0 bases and J 6 bases; bases outside gene matches: 10. The CDR3 consists of 16 residues. This chain's CDR3 is CASSPPNRGTSSEQYF. CDR3 DNA sequence: TGTGCCAGCTCACCACCGAATCGAGGGACTAGTTCCGAGCAGTACTTC.

The V call is TRBV30, the J call TRBJ2-7; tentative D call: TRBD2 (5 bases). V lost 2 bases and J lost 3, with 8 bases in between. The CDR3 has 12 amino acids. Germline V lookup: CDR1 GTSNPN, CDR2 SVGIG (reference sequence). CDR3 protein: CAWSQRYYEQYF. CDR3 sequence (DNA): TGTGCCTGGAGTCAGCGGTACTACGAGCAGTACTTC.

The chain recombines TRBV7-8 with TRBJ2-1, with 12 bases aligning to TRBD2. After removal of 1 base from V and 6 bases from J, the junction contained 1 base not matched to a gene. The CDR3 length is 15 residues. CDR1 SGHVS and CDR2 FQNEAQ come from the germline V gene. The CDR3 coding sequence is TGTGCCAGCAGCTTAGGGACTAGCGGGACCAATGAGCAGTTCTTC. Its protein is CASSLGTSGTNEQFF.

The chain is built from TRBV27 and TRBJ2-7, with TRBD2 matching over 10 bases. J lost 2 bases, V lost 5 bases, and 6 bases had no gene match. The germline V gene encodes CDR1 MNHEY and CDR2 SMNVEV (reference sequence). The CDR3 is 15 residues long. The CDR3: CASSPSGRAAYEQYF. The CDR3 DNA is TGTGCCAGCAGTCCCAGCGGGAGGGCCGCCTACGAGCAGTACTTC.

This chain links TRBV7-2 with TRBJ2-7; D is possibly TRBD1 or TRBD2 (5 bases each). The CDR3 consists of 16 residues. The germline V and J ends were trimmed by 4 bases and 2 bases, with 18 bases remaining between them. CDR1 and CDR2 (germline): SGHTA, FQGNSA. The chain's CDR3 is CASSSGDRDGTYEQYF. The CDR3, as DNA: TGTGCCAGCAGCTCTGGGGATCGGGACGGGACCTACGAGCAGTACTTC.

V gene TRBV3-1 (or the pseudogene TRBV3-2) combines with J gene TRBJ2-5; TRBD1 might be the D (6 bases). The CDR3 has 14 residues. Germline lookup yields CDR1 LGHDT and CDR2 YNNKEL (reference sequence). V lost 0 bases to trimming and J lost 5 bases, with 10 bases between them. This chain's CDR3 is CASSQDEGDETQYF. The CDR3 region has the DNA TGTGCCAGCAGCCAAGACGAGGGGGATGAGACCCAGTACTTC.

This chain joins TRBV3-1 (or the pseudogene TRBV3-2) and TRBJ2-7, with TRBD2 matching 9 bases. CDR1 LGHDT and CDR2 YNNKEL come from the germline V gene (reference sequence). The V and J ends lost 4 bases and 7 bases, in that order; junction bases with no gene match: 11. CDR3 length: 15 amino acids. DNA for the CDR3: TGTGCCAGCAGCCGTCGAGTTGCGGGAGGGCGAGAGCAGTACTTC. Protein sequence: CASSRRVAGGREQYF.

The V call is TRBV2, the J call TRBJ2-2; 10 bases are a match to TRBD1. After removal of 4 bases from V and 4 bases from J, the junction contained 6 bases not matched to a gene. CDR1 SNHLY and CDR2 FYNNEI come from the germline V gene. The CDR3 is 16 residues long. This CDR3 reads CASSVRQGAATGELFF. In DNA form, the CDR3 reads TGTGCCAGCAGTGTCAGACAGGGGGCGGCCACCGGGGAGCTGTTTTTT.